The 20 T cell receptor beta chains in this list originate from one sample, sequenced in a study of blood T cell repertoires in COVID-19. This table comes from immunoSEQ multiplex PCR, and its TCRdb copy is limited to in-frame clones, with some not included. The sample includes 100,000 to 110,000 clones, about 77% seen only once; the top ten take around a third. The material sequenced was peripheral blood. The source of these receptors is a man aged 65 to 85 with active or convalescent COVID-19.

This clone was counted between two and nine times. The chain uses TRBV3-1 (or the pseudogene TRBV3-2) and TRBJ1-1, with D perhaps matching TRBD1 (5 bases). CDR1 is LGHDT, CDR2 YNNKEL, per germline (reference sequence). This CDR3 is 14 amino acids long. V was cut by 1 base and J by 3 bases, with 9 bases left in between. In DNA, the CDR3 is TGTGCCAGCAGCCAAGGAGGCAGGGACACTGAAGCTTTCTTT. Its translation is CASSQGGRDTEAFF.

The chain couples TRBV6-2 or TRBV6-3 to TRBJ2-2; the D gene is possibly TRBD1 (6 bases). This CDR3 spans 14 amino acids. V was cut by 4 bases and J by 3 bases, with 9 bases left in between. Germline CDR1 is MNHEY and CDR2 is SVGEGT. CDR3 residues: CASSSQGHTGELFF. The CDR3 DNA is TGTGCCAGCAGTTCCCAGGGGCACACCGGGGAGCTGTTTTTT.

Written as DNA, the CDR3 is TGTGCCAGCTTAGCGGGGGCCTCCTACGAGCAGTACTTC. This codes for CASLAGASYEQYF. This chain uses TRBV28 with TRBJ2-7, with TRBD2 identical over 9 bases. The V gene's germline CDR1 is MDHEN and CDR2 SYDVKM. V was pared by 8 bases and J by 0 bases, with 2 bases of the junction left unmatched. This CDR3 is built from 13 residues.

The CDR3 loop is CASSPWTASYEQYF. In DNA, the CDR3 is TGTGCCAGCAGCCCCTGGACAGCCTCCTACGAGCAGTACTTC. V usage is TRBV9 and J usage is TRBJ2-7; tentatively, D is TRBD1 (6 bases). Germline V gene lookup returns CDR1 SGDLS and CDR2 YYNGEE. This CDR3 comprises 14 residues. V gave up 4 bases and J gave up 0 bases, with 11 bases separating them.

This clone came up a few times. This sequence joins TRBV16 and TRBJ2-2; TRBD1 might be the D (5 bases). This CDR3 has 16 residues. The germline V gene has CDR1 KGHSY and CDR2 FQNENV. The V end lost 4 bases, the J end lost 3 bases, and 15 bases lay between the germline ends. CDR3 in DNA: TGTGCCAGCAGCCGGGGTAAACCAGGGTACACCGGGGAGCTGTTTTTT. Protein product: CASSRGKPGYTGELFF.

V usage is TRBV5-1 and J usage is TRBJ2-6; D is unclear. This CDR3 has 16 residues. V lost 2 bases to trimming and J lost 0 bases, with 9 bases between them. From germline, CDR1 is SGHRS and CDR2 YFSETQ. CDR3 residues: CASSFSSISGANVLTF. CDR3 DNA sequence: TGCGCCAGCAGCTTTTCCTCTATCTCTGGGGCCAACGTCCTGACTTTC.

The sample holds one count of this clone. The chain recombines TRBV30 with TRBJ2-7; tentative D call: TRBD2 (5 bases). The germline V and J ends were trimmed by 4 bases and 0 bases, with 13 bases remaining between them. Germline V gives CDR1 GTSNPN, CDR2 SVGIG (reference sequence). The CDR3 is made up of 14 amino acids. In nucleotides, the CDR3 is TGTGCCTGGATTGCCCCGGGATCCTCCTACGAGCAGTACTTC. This sequence encodes CAWIAPGSSYEQYF. Looking up the rest from reference TRBV30 and TRBJ2-7 gives the full variable domain: SQTIHQWPATLVQPVGSPLSLECTVEGTSNPNLYWYRQAAGRGLQLLFYSVGIGQISSEVPQNLSASRPQDRQFILSSKKLLLSDSGFYLCAWIAPGSSYEQYFGPGTRLTVT.

The chain has TRBV30 and TRBJ1-2; 8 positions match TRBD1. The CDR3 length is 13 residues. Germline V gene sequence: CDR1 GTSNPN, CDR2 SVGIG (reference sequence). With V trimmed by 5 bases and J by 4 bases, 6 bases remained unmatched. The CDR3 loop is CAWFRTGIYGYTF. CDR3 sequence (DNA): TGTGCCTGGTTTCGGACAGGGATCTATGGCTACACCTTC.

This rearrangement joins TRBV9 to TRBJ2-7, with TRBD1 matching 9 bases. The V gene's germline CDR1 is SGDLS and CDR2 YYNGEE. CDR3 length: 15 amino acids. J lost 0 bases, V lost 3 bases, and 4 bases had no gene match. CDR3 residues: CASSEGTGSSYEQYF. CDR3 bases: TGTGCCAGCAGCGAGGGGACAGGGAGCTCCTACGAGCAGTACTTC.

This clone appeared a few times. Distinct nucleotide sequences in the sample also encode this CDR3. The chain recombines TRBV7-3 with TRBJ2-3, with 10 bases fitting TRBD2. From germline, CDR1 is SGHTA and CDR2 FQGTGA. The CDR3 loop spans 15 amino acids. The junction had 3 bases not matched to a gene; V was cut back by 6 bases and J by 0 bases. DNA of the CDR3: TGTGCCAGCAGTTTAGCGGGGGGTAGCACAGATACGCAGTATTTT. Translating it yields CASSLAGGSTDTQYF.

The V and J genes are TRBV5-8 and TRBJ1-2, with D perhaps matching TRBD1 (5 bases). The CDR3 extends over 16 amino acids. Germline CDR1 and CDR2: SGHTS and YDEGEE. Between the trimmed V and J ends, which lost 0 bases and 2 bases, there was a span of 14 bases. CDR3 nucleotide sequence: TGTGCCAGCAGCTTGGGTCTCTGGGGCAACAACTATGGCTACACCTTC. Translated, it gives CASSLGLWGNNYGYTF.

The J gene is TRBJ2-7, the V gene TRBV5-1, with 8 bases identical to TRBD2. V lost 1 base and J lost 3; bases outside the gene matches: 6. CDR3 length: 15 amino acids. The germline V gene encodes CDR1 SGHRS and CDR2 YFSETQ. This CDR3 is CASSLLGLVVYEQYF. The CDR3 DNA reads as TGCGCCAGCAGCTTGCTGGGACTAGTCGTCTACGAGCAGTACTTC.

This chain joins TRBV19 and TRBJ2-1; 8 nucleotides align to TRBD1. Germline V CDR1 and CDR2: LNHDA, SQIVND (reference sequence). This CDR3 has 13 amino acids. V was clipped by 7 bases and J by 7 bases; unmatched bases: 6. The DNA of the CDR3 is TGTGCCAGTACCCCAGACAGGGGAAATGAGCAGTTCTTC. It codes for CASTPDRGNEQFF.

The chain carries TRBV6-5 and TRBJ2-1; TRBD2 aligns across 8 bases. This CDR3 has 14 residues. CDR1 and CDR2 from the germline V gene are MNHEY and SVGAGI. J lost 4 bases, V lost 8 bases, and 7 bases had no gene match. This CDR3 is CASSNGGDYNEQFF. The CDR3 nucleotides are TGTGCCAGCTCAAACGGGGGGGATTACAATGAGCAGTTCTTC.

This clone was recorded once. This chain uses TRBV9 with TRBJ2-7, with 8 bases aligning to TRBD2. CDR3 size: 16 residues. The germline V gene has CDR1 SGDLS and CDR2 YYNGEE. With 0 bases clipped from V and 3 bases from J, the junction kept 8 bases outside the gene matches. The DNA of the CDR3 is TGTGCCAGCAGCGTAGCCGGGGGGGCACTAGTCTACGAGCAGTACTTC. Translating gives CASSVAGGALVYEQYF. Full variable domain (rest looked up from reference TRBV9 and TRBJ2-7): DSGVTQTPKHLITATGQRVTLRCSPRSGDLSVYWYQQSLDQGLQFLIQYYNGEERAKGNILERFSAQQFPDLHSELNLSSLELGDSALYFCASSVAGGALVYEQYFGPGTRLTVT.

The V gene is TRBV6-1, the J gene TRBJ1-2; D uncertain. Per the germline V gene, CDR1 is MNHNS and CDR2 is SASEGT. The CDR3 sequence is 13 residues long. V shed 5 bases and J shed 2 bases, with 9 bases lying between them. CDR3 sequence reads: CASSPSLNYGYTF. In DNA form, the CDR3 reads TGTGCCAGCAGTCCGTCCTTAAACTATGGCTACACCTTC.

This sequence joins TRBV6-6 and TRBJ1-2, with TRBD1 identical over 10 bases. This CDR3 comprises 15 residues. With 2 bases clipped from V and 8 bases from J, the junction kept 8 bases outside the gene matches. CDR1 is MNHNY and CDR2 is SVGAGI in the germline V gene (reference sequence). The CDR3 protein is CASSYLRDRGAGYTF. As DNA, the CDR3 is TGTGCCAGCAGTTACCTACGGGACAGGGGCGCGGGCTACACCTTC.

This clone occurred a few times. J is TRBJ2-5 and V is TRBV5-1, with 8 bases that match TRBD2. Germline CDR1 and CDR2: SGHRS and YFSETQ. The length of the CDR3 is 15 residues. J lost 4 bases, V lost 4 bases, and 9 bases had no gene match. Here the CDR3 reads CASSTPGGGAETQYF. The CDR3 nucleotides are TGCGCCAGCAGCACTCCGGGGGGGGGCGCAGAGACCCAGTACTTC.

The rearrangement links TRBV6-2 or TRBV6-3 to TRBJ1-1; D gene uncertain. This CDR3 comprises 14 residues. The V and J ends lost 0 bases and 3 bases respectively, with 8 bases between them. The germline gives CDR1 MNHEY, CDR2 SVGEGT. The CDR3 DNA sequence: TGTGCCAGCAGTTACTCTGGTAGCGACACTGAAGCTTTCTTT. It codes for CASSYSGSDTEAFF.

The V and J genes are TRBV28 and TRBJ2-1; D call uncertain. CDR3 length: 14 residues. Trimming took off 3 bases at V and 0 bases at J, with 6 bases between the two ends. Looked up from germline, CDR1 is MDHEN and CDR2 is SYDVKM. The CDR3 DNA is TGTGCCAGCAGTTTCCGGAGCTCCTACAATGAGCAGTTCTTC. It encodes CASSFRSSYNEQFF.